This is a list of T cell receptor beta chains from one sample in a study of regulatory T cells in long-lasting Graves disease. TCRdb used MiXCR to reprocess the multiplex PCR reads, holding one entry per CDR3 protein. Of about 420,000 distinct CDR3 sequences in the sample, roughly 15% are singletons; the top ten hold about a quarter. This same sample was also taken into another study, of T cells in Graves' hyperthyroidism and ophthalmopathy.

The sequencing here drew on peripheral blood mononuclear cells (PBMCs), taken at new diagnosis, from a patient treated with antithyroid drugs. The receptor set was obtained from a woman under 30 with Graves disease. CDR3s include the opening cysteine and the closing phenylalanine or tryptophan. Only some rows state a clone size, as once, few, many or a class for expanded clones.

j_call: TRBJ2-3
v_call: TRBV12-5
clone_size: many
cdr3_aa: CASGLLDGDTQYF

j_call: TRBJ1-1
v_call: TRBV10-3
clone_size: many
cdr3_aa: CAIKAGPGTEAFF

j_call: TRBJ2-3
v_call: TRBV6-1
clone_size: many
cdr3_aa: CAGSSGTATDTQYF

j_call: TRBJ2-1
v_call: TRBV6-5
clone_size: many
cdr3_aa: CASSYKGTYNEQFF

j_call: TRBJ2-1
v_call: TRBV7-2
clone_size: many
cdr3_aa: CASSLGGGKQQFF

j_call: TRBJ2-7
v_call: TRBV12-3/TRBV12-4
clone_size: few
cdr3_aa: CASSLGGGAPYEQYF

j_call: TRBJ1-5
v_call: TRBV29-1
clone_size: .
cdr3_aa: CSVDKWSNQPQHF

j_call: TRBJ2-7
v_call: TRBV12-3/TRBV12-4
clone_size: many
cdr3_aa: CASSTGRGLYEQYF

j_call: TRBJ2-5
v_call: TRBV20-1
clone_size: .
cdr3_aa: CSATRSAQETQYF

j_call: TRBJ2-7
v_call: TRBV20-1
clone_size: many
cdr3_aa: CSARQENEQYF

j_call: TRBJ1-2
v_call: TRBV12-3/TRBV12-4
clone_size: .
cdr3_aa: CASSPGGGGYGYTF

j_call: TRBJ1-6
v_call: TRBV7-8
clone_size: many
cdr3_aa: CASSMGQGVDSPLHF

j_call: TRBJ2-5
v_call: TRBV28
clone_size: few
cdr3_aa: CASSFHREGETQYF

j_call: TRBJ2-1
v_call: TRBV6-1
clone_size: many
cdr3_aa: CASSEEGRTSRRLSYNEQFF

j_call: TRBJ1-2
v_call: TRBV12-3/TRBV12-4
clone_size: .
cdr3_aa: CASSRPAGGTGGYTF

j_call: TRBJ2-2
v_call: TRBV29-1
clone_size: .
cdr3_aa: CSVRLLLNTGELFF

j_call: TRBJ2-7
v_call: TRBV29-1
clone_size: many
cdr3_aa: CSVAKRLAAPYEQYF

j_call: TRBJ2-1
v_call: TRBV20-1
clone_size: .
cdr3_aa: CSARISDRGRGYNEQFF

j_call: TRBJ1-2
v_call: TRBV24-1
clone_size: many
cdr3_aa: CATSESDRYYGYTF

j_call: TRBJ2-1
v_call: TRBV2
clone_size: .
cdr3_aa: CASSGRSQGRNEQFF

j_call: TRBJ1-2
v_call: TRBV27
clone_size: .
cdr3_aa: CASSLQRGVGGYTF

j_call: TRBJ2-4
v_call: TRBV20-1
clone_size: .
cdr3_aa: CSASGRASKNIQYF

j_call: TRBJ2-3
v_call: TRBV12-3/TRBV12-4
clone_size: many
cdr3_aa: CASSPEQGKTDTQYF

j_call: TRBJ1-1
v_call: TRBV28
clone_size: many
cdr3_aa: CASRSGGQVTEAFF

j_call: TRBJ1-5
v_call: TRBV18
clone_size: .
cdr3_aa: CASSPNRGTISNQPQHF

j_call: TRBJ2-2
v_call: TRBV7-2
clone_size: few
cdr3_aa: CASSLGLTSGNPGELFF